A single sample gave rise to the 22 T cell receptor beta chains below, sequenced in a study of cytomegalovirus exposure and HLA in healthy donors. PCR employed 60 Vbeta and 13 Jbeta primers. The repertoire was sequenced with immunoSEQ multiplex PCR; TCRdb's copy has only in-frame clones and lacks some. The repertoire consists of 90,000 to 100,000 clones, with roughly three quarters occurring once and the leading ten covering 2% to 2.5%. The material sequenced was PBMCs. Receptors originate from a man aged 35-49 years in good health and CMV-seronegative.

This chain connects TRBV21-1 to TRBJ2-7; TRBD1, the table's D call, was not compared with the DNA. TRBV21-1 is assigned pseudogene status. The CDR3 loop spans 18 amino acids. The CDR3 loop reads CASSKVLPLGTGKYEQYF. The CDR3 DNA reads as TGTGCCAGCAGCAAAGTGCTACCCCTTGGGACAGGGAAATACGAGCAGTACTTC.

This chain links TRBV4-2 with TRBJ1-5, with D maybe TRBD1 (6 bases). The germline gives CDR1 LGHNA, CDR2 YNFKEQ. The CDR3 runs 15 residues. The V end was cut by 1 base, the J end by 3 bases, with 10 bases between. The CDR3 reads CASSQGGQYNQPQHF. Here the CDR3 DNA reads TGTGCCAGCAGCCAAGGAGGACAGTACAATCAGCCCCAGCATTTT.

About this clone itself: An end of the junction differs from the germline gene, which may be a read error. The gene calls are TRBV7-9 and TRBJ1-1, with 10 bases fitting TRBD1. Germline V gene lookup returns CDR1 SEHNR and CDR2 FQNEAQ (reference sequence). The CDR3 contains 16 residues. The CDR3 bases are TGTTCCAGCAGCTTAATATCCGGGACAGGGGATACTGAAGCTTTCTTT. Amino acids: CSSSLISGTGDTEAFF.

The chain couples TRBV5-6 to TRBJ2-7; D is possibly TRBD1 (6 bases). Deletions cut 0 bases from V and 4 bases from J, with 26 bases between. Per the germline V gene, CDR1 is SGHDT and CDR2 is YYEEEE. This CDR3 contains 19 residues. CDR3 coding DNA: TGTGCCAGCAGCTTGGCCAAGGCAGGGGCGTACTCTCTTACTTACGAGCAGTACTTC. It encodes CASSLAKAGAYSLTYEQYF.

V usage is TRBV5-1 and J usage is TRBJ2-1; the match to TRBD2 covers 12 bases. The CDR3 covers 16 residues. The J segment lost 7 bases and the V segment lost 0 bases, leaving 5 bases of the junction unmatched. Looked up from germline, CDR1 is SGHRS and CDR2 is YFSETQ. CDR3 DNA: TGCGCCAGCAGCTTGGTGTCTAGCGGGAGGGTAAATGAGCAGTTCTTC. As protein: CASSLVSSGRVNEQFF. Full variable domain (missing parts from reference TRBV5-1 and TRBJ2-1): KAGVTQTPRYLIKTRGQQVTLSCSPISGHRSVSWYQQTPGQGLQFLFEYFSETQRNKGNFPGRFSGRQFSNSRSEMNVSTLELGDSALYLCASSLVSSGRVNEQFFGPGTRLTVL.

V and J are TRBV25-1 and TRBJ2-7; 8 bases align to TRBD1. Germline lookup yields CDR1 MGHDK and CDR2 SYGVNS. J was trimmed by 2 bases and V by 4 bases; bases with no gene match: 4. This CDR3 region has 14 residues. CDR3 protein: CASSVGTGPYEQYF. The DNA of the CDR3 is TGTGCCAGCAGTGTAGGGACAGGCCCCTACGAGCAGTACTTC.

This sequence joins TRBV5-6 and TRBJ2-7; D remains ambiguous. Trimming cost V 3 bases and J 4 bases, with 5 bases left between them. The CDR3 is made up of 11 amino acids. Germline V gene lookup returns CDR1 SGHDT and CDR2 YYEEEE. The CDR3 DNA is TGTGCCAGCAGCTCGGTATACGAGCAGTACTTC. Translated: CASSSVYEQYF.

V usage is TRBV4-3 and J usage is TRBJ1-1; 8 bases agree with TRBD1. CDR3 size: 16 residues. V lost 0 bases to trimming and J lost 2 bases; unmatched junction nucleotides: 5. Per the germline V gene, CDR1 is LGHNA and CDR2 is YSLEER. CDR3 amino acids: CASSQDPQGGNTEAFF. Written as DNA, the CDR3 is TGCGCCAGCAGCCAAGACCCACAGGGGGGAAACACTGAAGCTTTCTTT.

The chain combines TRBV5-4 with TRBJ2-3, with 12 bases matching TRBD1. Germline CDR1 is SGHNT and CDR2 is YYREEE (reference sequence). This CDR3 region has 19 residues. The V and J ends lost 3 bases and 0 bases, in that order; junction bases with no gene match: 11. CDR3 sequence (DNA): TGTGCCAGCAGCTCGGGACAGGGGGCGCGAGGTCTAAGCACAGATACGCAGTATTTT. It is translated as CASSSGQGARGLSTDTQYF. Full variable domain (missing parts from reference TRBV5-4 and TRBJ2-3): ETGVTQSPTHLIKTRGQQVTLRCSSQSGHNTVSWYQQALGQGPQFIFQYYREEENGRGNFPPRFSGLQFPNYSSELNVNALELDDSALYLCASSSGQGARGLSTDTQYFGPGTRLTVL.

The gene calls are TRBV6-7 and TRBJ1-5; 10 nucleotides agree with TRBD1. TRBV6-7 is assigned to the ORF class and has an uncertain function. Unmatched junction bases numbered 21, after V lost 5 bases and J lost 2 bases. This CDR3 spans 21 amino acids. CDR3 sequence: CASSNQNSRDRGPRGNQPQHF. The DNA of the CDR3 is TGTGCCAGCAGTAATCAGAACAGCCGGGACAGGGGTCCACGGGGCAATCAGCCCCAGCATTTT.

CDR3 nucleotide sequence: TGTGCCAGCATAACCGGGGGGCAGCCCTTAGCTGGAAACACCATATATTTT. Residues: CASITGGQPLAGNTIYF. This sequence joins TRBV28 and TRBJ1-3, with a possible D match to TRBD1 (6 bases). Trimming took 7 bases from V and 2 from J, leaving 21 bases between them. CDR1 and CDR2 from the germline V gene are MDHEN and SYDVKM. CDR3 length: 17 amino acids.

The chain carries TRBV6-1 and TRBJ2-7; 7 nucleotides match TRBD2. The CDR3 covers 14 residues. Germline values: CDR1 MNHNS, CDR2 SASEGT. Unmatched junction bases numbered 7, after V lost 4 bases and J lost 4 bases. The CDR3 reads CASSVFSGVYEQYF. The CDR3 DNA sequence: TGTGCCAGCAGTGTTTTCAGCGGGGTATACGAGCAGTACTTC.

This clone was seen a handful of times. The V gene is TRBV19, the J gene TRBJ2-1, with 8 bases that match TRBD2. V was clipped by 8 bases and J by 2 bases; unmatched bases: 8. Germline assignment: CDR1 LNHDA and CDR2 SQIVND (reference sequence). The length of the CDR3 is 15 residues. The CDR3 loop reads CASCLAGNAYNEQFF. CDR3 coding DNA: TGTGCCAGTTGTTTAGCGGGGAACGCCTACAATGAGCAGTTCTTC.

This chain connects TRBV21-1 to TRBJ2-7; TRBD2, the table's D call, was not compared with the DNA. TRBV21-1 is designated a pseudogene. The CDR3 is made up of 15 amino acids. The CDR3 loop reads CASSISRGRSYEQYF. CDR3 in DNA: TGTGCCAGCAGCATTAGTCGCGGTCGTTCCTACGAGCAGTACTTC.

The chain has TRBV5-6 and TRBJ1-2; TRBD1 agrees at 7 bases. CDR3 length equals 13 residues. The trim removed 5 bases at V and 5 bases at J, leaving 6 bases unmatched. Germline V CDR1 and CDR2: SGHDT, YYEEEE. The CDR3 DNA sequence: TGTGCCAGCAGGGAAGACAGGGCTTATGGCTACACCTTC. It specifies CASREDRAYGYTF.

The chain uses TRBV28 and TRBJ1-1; D unclear. CDR3 size: 14 residues. In germline, CDR1 is MDHEN, CDR2 SYDVKM. Trimming removed 6 bases from V and 1 base from J, with 12 bases in between. Here the CDR3 reads CASSRGGPNTEAFF. The CDR3 DNA is TGTGCCAGCAGCCGCGGTGGCCCGAACACTGAAGCTTTCTTT.

The CDR3 spells CASIMGGPGNTIYF. The CDR3 DNA sequence: TGTGCCAGTATCATGGGAGGTCCTGGAAACACCATATATTTT. The rearrangement links TRBV19 to TRBJ1-3; D gene unclear. V lost 7 bases to trimming and J lost 2 bases, with 12 bases between them. Germline-derived CDR1 and CDR2 are LNHDA and SQIVND (reference sequence). The CDR3 totals 14 residues.

This chain joins TRBV6-5 and TRBJ1-2; D unresolved. The V gene's germline CDR1 is MNHEY and CDR2 SVGAGI. Deletions cut 5 bases from V and 8 bases from J, with 21 bases between. CDR3 length: 15 residues. CDR3 DNA: TGTGCCAGCAGTCCCGCTGGGAGAGGGCAAGCCGGCTACACCTTC. Protein sequence: CASSPAGRGQAGYTF.

The V call is TRBV28, the J call TRBJ1-1; the D gene is possibly TRBD1 (5 bases). Trimming took off 6 bases at V and 10 bases at J, with 15 bases between the two ends. This CDR3 has 12 residues. Germline V gives CDR1 MDHEN, CDR2 SYDVKM. The CDR3 spells CASSVGGVPAFF. As DNA, the CDR3 is TGTGCCAGCAGCGTGGGGGGAGTCCCAGCTTTCTTT.

The V call is TRBV28, the J call TRBJ1-1, with D possibly matching TRBD1 (6 bases). The CDR3 contains 15 residues. Trimming removed 6 bases at V and 6 bases at J, with 20 bases between. Germline assignment: CDR1 MDHEN and CDR2 SYDVKM. CDR3 sequence reads: CASSHTQGLYAEAFF. CDR3 DNA: TGTGCCAGCAGCCATACTCAGGGGCTATACGCTGAAGCTTTCTTT.

The rearrangement links TRBV6-5 to TRBJ1-2, with TRBD1 matching over 7 bases. CDR3 length: 15 amino acids. The ends lost 0 bases at V and 8 bases at J; junction bases unmatched: 9. The germline V gene has CDR1 MNHEY and CDR2 SVGAGI. CDR3 bases: TGTGCCAGCAGTTACTCGAGGGGGCGGGTTGAGGGCTACACCTTC. Protein: CASSYSRGRVEGYTF.

The CDR3 spells CASSAGQNTEAFF. The CDR3, as DNA: TGTGCCAGCAGCGCCGGACAGAACACTGAAGCTTTCTTT. The rearrangement joins TRBV7-2 to TRBJ1-1, with a weak D call TRBD1 (5 bases). This CDR3 has 13 residues. Trimming took 5 bases from V and 1 from J, leaving 8 bases between them. CDR1 is SGHTA, CDR2 FQGNSA, per germline.